Each of the 3 T cell receptor beta chains below was sequenced from the same sample in a study of blood T cell repertoires in COVID-19. The protocol was immunoSEQ multiplex PCR, while the TCRdb copy is restricted to in-frame clones and leaves out a portion. The sample contains roughly 34,000 clones, nearly 90% of which appear only once. Source material: peripheral blood. These receptor sequences come from a man aged 60 to 69 with active COVID-19.

The chain uses TRBV24-1 and TRBJ2-3, with 11 bases matching TRBD2. V shed 0 bases and J 5 bases; nucleotides not matched to a gene: 3. Germline loops: CDR1 KGHDR, CDR2 SFDVKD. The CDR3 extends over 16 amino acids. The CDR3 loop is CATSDLASGGLDTQYF. DNA for the CDR3: TGTGCCACCAGTGATTTGGCTAGCGGGGGGCTAGATACGCAGTATTTT.

In this sample, this clone turned up a few times. This rearrangement joins TRBV18 to TRBJ1-1; D call uncertain. V was clipped by 3 bases and J by 6 bases, with 14 bases between them. This CDR3 contains 14 residues. In germline, CDR1 is KGHSH, CDR2 LQKENI. The CDR3 reads CASSPYGDLSEAFF. In DNA, the CDR3 is TGTGCCAGCTCACCCTACGGGGATTTGTCTGAAGCTTTCTTT.

V gene TRBV7-2 combines with J gene TRBJ1-1, with D perhaps matching TRBD1 (6 bases). The CDR3 extends over 14 amino acids. In germline, CDR1 is SGHTA, CDR2 FQGNSA. The V end was cut by 2 bases, the J end by 6 bases, with 13 bases between. The chain's CDR3 is CASSLSLGAAEAFF. In DNA form, the CDR3 reads TGTGCCAGCAGCTTAAGTTTGGGGGCCGCTGAAGCTTTCTTT.